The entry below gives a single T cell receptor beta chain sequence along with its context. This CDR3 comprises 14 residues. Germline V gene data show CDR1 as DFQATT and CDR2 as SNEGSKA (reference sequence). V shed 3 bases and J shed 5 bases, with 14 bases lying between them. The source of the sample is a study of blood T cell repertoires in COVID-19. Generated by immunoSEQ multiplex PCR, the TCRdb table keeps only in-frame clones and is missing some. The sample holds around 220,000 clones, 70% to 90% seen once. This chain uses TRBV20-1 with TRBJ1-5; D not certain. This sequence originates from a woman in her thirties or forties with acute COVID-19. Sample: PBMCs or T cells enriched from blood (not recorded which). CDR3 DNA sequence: TGCAGTGCTAGTGGAGTTACTCCCGATCAGCCCCAGCATTTT. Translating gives CSASGVTPDQPQHF.